A selection of T cell receptor beta chains follows, all from one sample in a study of regulatory T cells in long-lasting Graves disease. MiXCR, run by TCRdb on the multiplex PCR reads, gives a single entry per CDR3 protein. The repertoire consists of approximately 350,000 distinct CDR3 sequences, with 15% to 20% occurring once and the leading ten covering 20%. These data are also associated with another study on T cells in Graves' hyperthyroidism and ophthalmopathy.

This material consisted of peripheral blood mononuclear cells (PBMCs), taken at new diagnosis, from a patient treated with antithyroid drugs. Every receptor here comes from a woman in her late teens or twenties with Graves disease. Both conserved end residues are part of each CDR3. A D gene is named only where the DNA matches it firmly. Part of the rows lack a size; the others show once, few, many or a class for expanded clones.

V,J,size,D,CDR3,DNA
TRBV6-1,TRBJ2-2,many,TRBD1,CASSDQTGRRAGELFF,TGTGCCAGCAGTGACCAGACAGGGCGAAGGGCCGGGGAGCTGTTTTTT
TRBV10-2,TRBJ2-3,-,-,CASSESETRRSTDTQYF,TGCGCCAGCAGTGAGTCGGAAACCCGTCGATCCACAGATACGCAGTATTTT
TRBV9,TRBJ2-3,-,-,CASSPSPQTDTQYF,TGTGCCAGCAGCCCTTCGCCTCAGACAGATACGCAGTATTTT
TRBV2,TRBJ1-4,many,TRBD1,CASRDRATNEKLFF,TGTGCCAGCAGGGACAGGGCAACTAATGAAAAACTGTTTTTT
TRBV5-1,TRBJ1-2,many,TRBD1,CASSSGQGAEGYTF,TGCGCCAGCAGCTCGGGACAGGGGGCAGAGGGCTACACCTTC
TRBV3-1,TRBJ1-3,-,-,CASSQDFLSSGNTIYF,TGTGCCAGCAGCCAAGATTTTCTAAGCTCTGGAAACACCATATATTTT
TRBV12-3/TRBV12-4,TRBJ2-2,-,-,CASSSTGVVGELFF,TGTGCCAGCAGTTCTACCGGGGTGGTCGGGGAGCTGTTTTTT
TRBV27,TRBJ2-1,many,-,CASSGRMGINNEQFF,TGTGCCAGCAGTGGACGAATGGGAATTAACAATGAGCAGTTCTTC
TRBV18,TRBJ1-5,many,-,CASSPYNVNQPQHF,TGTGCCAGCTCACCTTACAATGTCAATCAGCCCCAGCATTTT
TRBV30,TRBJ1-2,-,-,CAWTTDLRGGYTF,TGTGCCTGGACTACGGACCTAAGAGGTGGCTACACCTTC
TRBV28,TRBJ2-7,many,-,CASSPPGSSYEQYF,TGTGCCAGCAGTCCCCCGGGGAGCTCCTACGAGCAGTACTTC
TRBV29-1,TRBJ1-1,few,-,CSVMGRLYTEAFF,TGCAGCGTGATGGGGAGGTTATACACTGAAGCTTTCTTT
TRBV4-2,TRBJ1-3,few,-,CASSQDPSDTGNTIYF,TGTGCCAGCAGCCAAGATCCGTCAGACACCGGAAACACCATATATTTT
TRBV5-1,TRBJ1-1,many,TRBD1,CASSFIRQGLNTEAFF,TGCGCCAGCAGCTTTATACGACAGGGATTGAACACTGAAGCTTTCTTT
TRBV7-3,TRBJ2-1,many,TRBD2,CASSSLAGYNEQFF,TGTGCCAGCAGCTCCCTAGCGGGGTACAATGAGCAGTTCTTC
TRBV20-1,TRBJ2-7,many,-,CSASSPSKYEQYF,TGCAGTGCTAGCTCCCCCTCAAAATACGAGCAGTACTTC
TRBV6-1,TRBJ1-6,few,TRBD1,CASRGTGGGSPLHF,TGTGCCAGCAGGGGAACAGGGGGCGGATCACCCCTCCACTTT
TRBV10-3,TRBJ2-5,-,-,CATSPSQETQYF,TGTGCCACCAGCCCCTCCCAAGAGACCCAGTACTTC
TRBV7-9,TRBJ2-1,few,TRBD2,CASSVSTSETNEQFF,TGTGCCAGCAGCGTATCGACTAGCGAGACCAATGAGCAGTTCTTC
TRBV24-1,TRBJ2-1,few,-,CATSDHTALSYNEQFF,TGTGCCACCAGTGACCACACTGCGTTAAGCTACAATGAGCAGTTCTTC
TRBV6-1,TRBJ2-7,few,-,CASSEDFHEQYF,TGTGCCAGCAGCGAAGATTTCCACGAGCAGTACTTC
TRBV19,TRBJ1-5,few,-,CASSARFSNQPQHF,TGTGCCAGTAGCGCTCGTTTCAGCAATCAGCCCCAGCATTTT
TRBV6-1,TRBJ1-1,many,-,CASNWGANTEAFF,TGTGCCAGCAACTGGGGGGCGAACACTGAAGCTTTCTTT
TRBV28,TRBJ1-5,many,-,CASSLRRDSNQPQHF,TGTGCCAGCAGTTTAAGGAGGGATAGCAATCAGCCCCAGCATTTT
TRBV6-5,TRBJ1-1,many,-,CASSYSGGNTEAFF,TGTGCCAGCAGTTACTCTGGGGGGAACACTGAAGCTTTCTTT
TRBV9,TRBJ1-5,-,-,CASSVGTLNQPQHF,TGTGCCAGCAGCGTAGGCACTCTCAATCAGCCCCAGCATTTT
TRBV5-6,TRBJ2-1,few,-,CASSQGQFYNEQFF,TGTGCCAGCAGCCAAGGACAGTTCTACAATGAGCAGTTCTTC
TRBV2,TRBJ2-3,many,-,CASSDGGYSTDTQYF,TGTGCCAGCAGTGACGGCGGCTACAGCACAGATACGCAGTATTTT
TRBV28,TRBJ2-7,once,TRBD1,CASSSRQGEYEQYF,TGTGCCAGCAGTAGTCGCCAGGGGGAGTACGAGCAGTACTTC
TRBV9,TRBJ2-7,few,TRBD1,CASSVSGQGRSEQYF,TGTGCCAGCAGCGTATCCGGACAGGGTCGGAGCGAGCAGTACTTC
TRBV2,TRBJ2-7,many,-,CASSYIPQGGYEQYF,TGTGCCAGCAGTTATATCCCCCAGGGAGGCTACGAGCAGTACTTC
TRBV5-5,TRBJ1-2,-,-,CASSQNRDGYTF,TGTGCCAGCAGCCAAAACAGGGATGGCTACACCTTC
TRBV5-4,TRBJ1-1,few,-,CASSSGGGGTEAFF,TGTGCCAGCAGCTCGGGAGGTGGGGGTACTGAAGCTTTCTTT
TRBV9,TRBJ2-2,-,-,CASSTRGNTGELFF,TGTGCCAGCAGCACCCGGGGTAACACCGGGGAGCTGTTTTTT
TRBV12-3/TRBV12-4,TRBJ1-2,many,-,CASSLGLAKAGGYTF,TGTGCCAGCAGTTTGGGCCTGGCCAAGGCGGGTGGCTACACCTTC
TRBV5-6,TRBJ2-7,-,-,CASSLIDSYEQYF,TGTGCCAGCAGCCTTATTGACAGCTACGAGCAGTACTTC
TRBV14,TRBJ1-1,few,-,CASSQSVSRFHTKNTEAFF,TGTGCCAGCAGCCAATCAGTAAGCAGGTTCCATACCAAGAACACTGAAGCTTTCTTT
TRBV30,TRBJ2-1,many,-,CASRGGNSSYNEQFF,TGTGCCTCTCGTGGGGGGAACTCCTCCTACAATGAGCAGTTCTTC
TRBV27,TRBJ1-2,-,-,CASSLSPSYGYTF,TGTGCCAGCAGTTTATCCCCCTCCTATGGCTACACCTTC
TRBV10-3,TRBJ1-1,few,-,CATQDHKRDRNTEAFF,TGTGCCACACAAGACCATAAGAGGGATAGGAACACTGAAGCTTTCTTT
TRBV9,TRBJ2-7,few,TRBD2,CASSLSGSIDEQYF,TGTGCCAGCAGCCTAAGCGGGAGTATCGACGAGCAGTACTTC
TRBV11-2,TRBJ2-5,many,-,CASSFRKMAVLQETQYF,TGTGCCAGCAGCTTCCGCAAGATGGCCGTTCTTCAAGAGACCCAGTACTTC
TRBV12-5,TRBJ1-1,-,-,CASAREGWTEAFF,TGTGCTAGTGCCCGGGAGGGATGGACTGAAGCTTTCTTT
TRBV6-1,TRBJ1-6,many,-,CASRVGWDSPLHF,TGTGCCAGCAGGGTGGGTTGGGATTCACCCCTCCACTTT